What follows is one T cell receptor beta chain and its context. This table comes from immunoSEQ multiplex PCR, and its TCRdb copy is limited to in-frame clones, with some not included. The data show approximately 93,000 clones, over 85% seen once. The sample is drawn from a study of technical replicates of blood from a few donors. CDR3 length: 13 amino acids. From germline, CDR1 is MNHEY and CDR2 SVGAGI. Trimming took off 7 bases at V and 4 bases at J, with 11 bases between the two ends. The source of this sequence is a human donor in good health. The chain uses TRBV6-5 and TRBJ1-5; D unresolved. The specimen sequenced was T cells isolated from PBMCs. CDR3 sequence: CASTDWKNQPQHF. As DNA, the CDR3 is TGTGCCAGCACCGACTGGAAAAATCAGCCCCAGCATTTT.